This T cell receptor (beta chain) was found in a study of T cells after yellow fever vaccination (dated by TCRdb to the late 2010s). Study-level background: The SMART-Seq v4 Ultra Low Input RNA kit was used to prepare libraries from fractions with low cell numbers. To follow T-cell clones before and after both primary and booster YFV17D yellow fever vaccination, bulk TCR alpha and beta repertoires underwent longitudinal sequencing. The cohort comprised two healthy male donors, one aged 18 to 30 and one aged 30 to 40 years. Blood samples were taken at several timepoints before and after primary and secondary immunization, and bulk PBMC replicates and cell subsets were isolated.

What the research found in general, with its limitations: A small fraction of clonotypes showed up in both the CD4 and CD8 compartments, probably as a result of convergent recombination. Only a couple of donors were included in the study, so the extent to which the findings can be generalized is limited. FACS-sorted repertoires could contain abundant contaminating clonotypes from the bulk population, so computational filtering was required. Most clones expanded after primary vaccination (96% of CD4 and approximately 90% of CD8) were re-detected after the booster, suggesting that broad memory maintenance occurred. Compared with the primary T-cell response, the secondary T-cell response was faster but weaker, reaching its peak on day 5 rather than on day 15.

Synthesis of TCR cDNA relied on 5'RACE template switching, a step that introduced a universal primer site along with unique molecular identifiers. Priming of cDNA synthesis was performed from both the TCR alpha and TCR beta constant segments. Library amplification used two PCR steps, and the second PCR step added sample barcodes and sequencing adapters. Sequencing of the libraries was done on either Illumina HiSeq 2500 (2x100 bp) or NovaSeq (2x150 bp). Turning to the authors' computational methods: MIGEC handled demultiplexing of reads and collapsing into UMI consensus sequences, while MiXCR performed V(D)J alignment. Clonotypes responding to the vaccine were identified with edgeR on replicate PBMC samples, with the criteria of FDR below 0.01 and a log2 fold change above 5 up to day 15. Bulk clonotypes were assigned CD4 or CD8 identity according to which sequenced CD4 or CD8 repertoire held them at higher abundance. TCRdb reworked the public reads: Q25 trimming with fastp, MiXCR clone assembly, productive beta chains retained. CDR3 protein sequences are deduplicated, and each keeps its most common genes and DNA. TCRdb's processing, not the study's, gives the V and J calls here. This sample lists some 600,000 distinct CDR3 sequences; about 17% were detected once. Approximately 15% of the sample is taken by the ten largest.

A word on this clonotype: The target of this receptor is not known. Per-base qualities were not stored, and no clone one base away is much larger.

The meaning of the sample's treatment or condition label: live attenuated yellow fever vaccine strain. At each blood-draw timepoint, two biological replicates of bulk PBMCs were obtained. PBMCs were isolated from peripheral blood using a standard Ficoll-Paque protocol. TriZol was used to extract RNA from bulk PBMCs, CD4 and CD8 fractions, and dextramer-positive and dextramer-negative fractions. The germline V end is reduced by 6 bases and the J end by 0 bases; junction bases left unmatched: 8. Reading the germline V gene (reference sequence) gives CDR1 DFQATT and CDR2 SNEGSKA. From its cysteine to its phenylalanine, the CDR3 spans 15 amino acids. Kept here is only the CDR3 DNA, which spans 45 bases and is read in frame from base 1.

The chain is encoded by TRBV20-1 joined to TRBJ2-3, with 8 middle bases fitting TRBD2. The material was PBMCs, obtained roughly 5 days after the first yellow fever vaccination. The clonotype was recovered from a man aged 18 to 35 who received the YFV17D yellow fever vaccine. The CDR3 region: CSATIAGLSTDTQYF. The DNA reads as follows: TGCAGTGCCACTATAGCGGGACTTAGCACAGATACGCAGTATTTT.